This T cell receptor beta chain was sequenced for a study of T-cell reconstitution after alpha-beta-depleted transplantation in children. General study results and limits: Elevated TCRbeta diversity at day 60 was traced, in some patients, to surviving recipient T cells and thymic progenitors. T-cell counts and diversity at one year following transplant were attributed mainly to newly produced T cells.

TCRbeta library preparation incorporated unique molecular identifiers. One entry per CDR3 protein results from TCRdb running MiXCR on the PCR reads. The top ten clones hold 0.79% of a sample with 600,000 to 800,000 distinct CDR3 sequences, around 12% of them seen once. V lost 1 base and J 1 base, leaving 8 bases between the germline ends. The length of the CDR3 is 14 residues. The germline CDR1 and CDR2 sequences are SGDLS and YYNGEE. This clonotype was observed many times. The antigen is not known. The sequenced sample was PBMCs, obtained before TCRalphabeta/CD19-depleted stem cell transplant. The chain recombines TRBV9 with TRBJ1-1, with D uncertain. The receptor was isolated from a girl aged 2 to 10 with congenital amegakaryocytic thrombocytopenia, due to receive a stem cell transplant. CDR3 region: CASSVLQANTEAFF. The CDR3 bases are TGTGCCAGCAGCGTATTACAAGCGAACACTGAAGCTTTCTTT.